Each of the 27 T cell receptor beta chains below was sequenced from the same sample in a study of early T cells in non-severe SARS-CoV-2 infection. TCRdb re-called the 5' RACE reads through MiXCR, storing one row per CDR3 protein. The data hold some 23,000 distinct CDR3 sequences, with more than 4.5% observed a single time. Sequencing was performed on whole blood. The receptors come from an adult who was a healthcare worker with PCR-confirmed SARS-CoV-2 infection or an uninfected control (not recorded which).

This clonotype is deemed medium-sized. This chain links TRBV20-1 with TRBJ1-1, with TRBD1 identical over 7 bases. The CDR3 extends over 14 amino acids. Germline CDR1 reads DFQATT; CDR2 reads SNEGSKA (reference sequence). The ends lost 2 bases at V and 4 bases at J; junction bases unmatched: 7. CDR3 sequence (DNA): TGCAGTGCTAGACGCCGGGACAGTGGCACTGAAGCTTTCTTT. Translated, it gives CSARRRDSGTEAFF.

The rearrangement uses TRBV28 and TRBJ2-2; D tentatively reads TRBD1 or TRBD2 (5 bases each). Germline-derived CDR1 and CDR2 are MDHEN and SYDVKM. CDR3 size: 15 residues. Trimming left V 1 base short and J 4 bases short, with 10 bases between. The CDR3 here is CASSLSRGRTGELFF. The DNA of the CDR3 is TGTGCCAGCAGTTTATCCCGGGGACGCACCGGGGAGCTGTTTTTT.

This clonotype was detected ten times or more. The genes are TRBV11-2 and TRBJ1-1; D not certain. This CDR3 spans 18 amino acids. Germline loops: CDR1 SGHAT, CDR2 FQNNGV. V lost 5 bases to trimming and J lost 0 bases, with 22 bases between them. CDR3 region: CASSPRGPSDYMNTEAFF. The CDR3 coding sequence is TGTGCCAGCAGCCCAAGAGGCCCCAGCGACTACATGAACACTGAAGCTTTCTTT.

This clonotype appeared many times. The CDR3 DNA is TGTGCCAGCAGGCCATCCGGGACAGGGCTCGGATACTACTCTACAGATACGCAGTATTTT. Its protein is CASRPSGTGLGYYSTDTQYF. This chain joins TRBV2 and TRBJ2-3; TRBD1 matches 9 bases. Trimming took 6 bases from V and 3 from J; bases not matched to a gene: 22. Germline assignment: CDR1 SNHLY and CDR2 FYNNEI. The CDR3 totals 20 residues.

This clonotype was detected many times. CDR3 coding DNA: TGCGCCAGCAGTTTTCAGGACGGCCCCTACGAGCAGTACTTC. Encoded protein: CASSFQDGPYEQYF. The gene calls are TRBV5-1 and TRBJ2-7, with D unresolved. The CDR3 totals 14 residues. Germline CDR1 SGHRS, CDR2 YFSETQ. V dropped 5 bases and J dropped 2 bases, with 14 bases sitting between them. Using reference TRBV5-1 and TRBJ2-7 for the parts outside the CDR3, the full variable domain is KAGVTQTPRYLIKTRGQQVTLSCSPISGHRSVSWYQQTPGQGLQFLFEYFSETQRNKGNFPGRFSGRQFSNSRSEMNVSTLELGDSALYLCASSFQDGPYEQYFGPGTRLTVT.

This clonotype was counted only a few times. The chain combines TRBV11-2 with TRBJ2-5; the D gene is possibly TRBD1 (5 bases). CDR1 and CDR2 from the germline V gene are SGHAT and FQNNGV. The CDR3 runs to 12 residues. With 7 bases removed from V and 5 bases from J, the gap between germline ends came to 11 bases. CDR3 amino acids: CASKQVGETQYF. The CDR3 DNA sequence: TGTGCCAGCAAACAGGTCGGGGAGACCCAGTACTTC.

The V and J genes are TRBV2 and TRBJ2-5; the D call may be TRBD1 or TRBD2 (5 bases each). Per germline, CDR1 SNHLY and CDR2 FYNNEI. Trimming pared 10 bases from V and 5 bases from J, leaving 17 bases between. The CDR3 length is 13 residues. The CDR3 loop reads CANKYNEGETQYF. The DNA for the CDR3 is TGTGCCAACAAATACAATGAGGGGGAGACCCAGTACTTC.

This clonotype has ten or more counts. The V gene is TRBV6-5, the J gene TRBJ1-1; the D gene is possibly TRBD1 (6 bases). This CDR3 is 14 amino acids long. In germline, CDR1 is MNHEY, CDR2 SVGAGI. The V gene lost 2 bases and the J gene lost 5 bases, with 12 bases spanning the gap. The CDR3 reads CASSYIGGGTEAFF. The CDR3 DNA follows: TGTGCCAGCAGTTACATCGGGGGCGGTACTGAAGCTTTCTTT.

This clonotype occurred many times. The rearrangement joins TRBV18 to TRBJ1-1, with a possible D match to TRBD1 (5 bases). The V gene lost 6 bases and the J gene lost 1 base, with 27 bases spanning the gap. Germline CDR1 reads KGHSH; CDR2 reads LQKENI. This CDR3 has 19 amino acids. CDR3: CASSPNGGRYAGANTEAFF. In DNA form, the CDR3 reads TGTGCCAGCTCCCCAAACGGAGGGCGATACGCCGGGGCGAACACTGAAGCTTTCTTT.

This clonotype was found many times. Written as DNA, the CDR3 is TGTGCCAGCAGCTTTCGCTATACGCAGTATTTT. Translated: CASSFRYTQYF. V gene TRBV11-2 combines with J gene TRBJ2-3, with D unresolved. V lost 3 bases, J lost 7 bases, and 5 bases lay in between. The CDR3 spans 11 residues. Germline CDR1 and CDR2: SGHAT and FQNNGV.

About this clonotype: The junction departs from germline at one end; a sequencing error may be responsible. The V call is TRBV9, the J call TRBJ1-6, with 7 bases identical to TRBD1. Germline-derived CDR1 and CDR2 are SGDLS and YYNGEE. The CDR3 covers 13 residues. The CDR3 coding sequence is TGTGCCAGCAGCGTAGAGGGGGCTTCAGCCCTCCACTTT. This sequence encodes CASSVEGASALHF.

This clonotype was counted ten times or more. This rearrangement joins TRBV19 to TRBJ2-3; possibly TRBD2 for D (5 bases). V shed 6 bases and J shed 9 bases, with 10 bases lying between them. The CDR3 has 11 amino acids. Germline values: CDR1 LNHDA, CDR2 SQIVND (reference sequence). For the CDR3, the DNA is TGTGCCAGTAGAGAGGGAGTGACGCAGTATTTT. It is translated as CASREGVTQYF. The entire variable domain, with the rest obtained from reference TRBV19 and TRBJ2-3, is as follows: DGGITQSPKYLFRKEGQNVTLSCEQNLNHDAMYWYRQDPGQGLRLIYYSQIVNDFQKGDIAEGYSVSREKKESFPLTVTSAQKNPTAFYLCASREGVTQYFGPGTRLTVL.

This clonotype was seen repeatedly, ten times or more. As DNA, the CDR3 is TGTGCCAGCAGACCTCAGTACTTC. Translated: CASRPQYF. V gene TRBV2 combines with J gene TRBJ2-5; no clear D gene. This CDR3 has 8 amino acids. V was clipped by 6 bases and J by 11 bases, with 4 bases between them. Germline CDR1 reads SNHLY; CDR2 reads FYNNEI.

This clonotype was picked up many times. V and J are TRBV20-1 and TRBJ1-5; tentatively, D is TRBD1 (6 bases). Germline CDR1 DFQATT, CDR2 SNEGSKA (reference sequence). V was shortened by 2 bases and J by 11 bases, with 16 bases between the two germline ends. The CDR3 has 13 residues. The DNA of the CDR3 is TGCAGTGCTAGAATGGGGGGGGCCGGCTCCCAGCATTTT. Amino acid sequence: CSARMGGAGSQHF.

This clonotype has at least ten counts. This chain connects TRBV6-1 to TRBJ2-5, with D maybe TRBD2 (6 bases). The CDR3 extends over 14 amino acids. Trimming shortened V by 4 bases and J by 3 bases, and 12 bases separated the two germline ends. Germline V CDR1 and CDR2: MNHNS, SASEGT. CDR3 DNA sequence: TGTGCCAGCAGTGCGGGGGACTCCAAAGAGACCCAGTACTTC. It yields the protein CASSAGDSKETQYF.

In its sample, this clonotype was seen a few times. The V and J genes are TRBV29-1 and TRBJ2-7, with D unresolved. This CDR3 comprises 11 residues. Deletions cut 7 bases from V and 3 bases from J, with 10 bases between. Germline values: CDR1 SQVTM, CDR2 ANQGSEA. The CDR3 region has the DNA TGCAGCGGTTCCACCTACTACGAGCAGTACTTC. This encodes CSGSTYYEQYF.

The V gene is TRBV7-9, the J gene TRBJ1-6; the match to TRBD1 covers 8 bases. Germline CDR1 SEHNR, CDR2 FQNEAQ (reference sequence). Germline trimming cut 5 bases from V and 7 bases from J; bases unmatched to any gene: 7. The CDR3 covers 15 residues. The CDR3 protein is CASSVQGEGNSPLHF. The CDR3, as DNA: TGTGCCAGCAGCGTACAGGGGGAGGGGAATTCACCCCTCCACTTT. The full variable domain, its missing parts supplied by reference TRBV7-9 and TRBJ1-6, is DTGVSQNPRHKITKRGQNVTFRCDPISEHNRLYWYRQTLGQGPEFLTYFQNEAQLEKSRLLSDRFSAERPKGSFSTLEIQRTEQGDSAMYLCASSVQGEGNSPLHFGNGTRLTVT.

This clonotype was seen at least ten times. The chain recombines TRBV5-1 with TRBJ2-5; 9 bases line up with TRBD1. The CDR3 has 16 residues. Trimming removed 4 bases from V and 1 base from J; junction bases left unmatched: 8. The germline CDR1 and CDR2 sequences are SGHRS and YFSETQ. As DNA, the CDR3 is TGCGCCAGCAGCGTTCGACAGGGGGTCATCCAAGAGACCCAGTACTTC. This sequence encodes CASSVRQGVIQETQYF. The full variable domain, rest sourced from reference TRBV5-1 and TRBJ2-5, is KAGVTQTPRYLIKTRGQQVTLSCSPISGHRSVSWYQQTPGQGLQFLFEYFSETQRNKGNFPGRFSGRQFSNSRSEMNVSTLELGDSALYLCASSVRQGVIQETQYFGPGTRLLVL.

In its sample, this clonotype was seen a few times. J is TRBJ2-1 and V is TRBV9, with D maybe TRBD2 (5 bases). The V and J ends lost 4 bases and 0 bases respectively, with 17 bases between them. The CDR3 has 17 residues. CDR1 SGDLS and CDR2 YYNGEE come from the germline V gene. As DNA, the CDR3 is TGTGCCAGCAGCCTACAAGGACGGGAAAGCTCCTACAATGAGCAGTTCTTC. It specifies CASSLQGRESSYNEQFF.

There are a few counts of this clonotype. J is TRBJ2-1 and V is TRBV14; possibly TRBD2 for D (5 bases). V shed 2 bases and J shed 8 bases, with 19 bases lying between them. This CDR3 is 16 amino acids long. Germline CDR1 is SGHDN and CDR2 is FVKESK. CDR3 in amino acids: CASSQLYGEFWYEQFF. Written as DNA, the CDR3 is TGTGCCAGCAGCCAACTCTACGGGGAATTTTGGTATGAGCAGTTCTTC. Supplemented by reference TRBV14 and TRBJ2-1, the full variable domain reads EAGVTQFPSHSVIEKGQTVTLRCDPISGHDNLYWYRRVMGKEIKFLLHFVKESKQDESGMPNNRFLAERTGGTYSTLKVQPAELEDSGVYFCASSQLYGEFWYEQFFGPGTRLTVL.

The table lists this clonotype with many counts. The rearrangement links TRBV5-1 to TRBJ2-7; TRBD2 might be the D (5 bases). The CDR3 is 11 amino acids. V gave up 0 bases and J gave up 7 bases, with 5 bases separating them. Looked up from germline, CDR1 is SGHRS and CDR2 is YFSETQ. CDR3 nucleotide sequence: TGCGCCAGCAGCTTGGGCGGGGAGCAGTACTTC. Translated, it gives CASSLGGEQYF.

This clonotype appeared a few times. This rearrangement joins TRBV5-5 to TRBJ1-6; tentative D call: TRBD1 (6 bases). CDR3 length: 15 amino acids. Germline V CDR1 and CDR2: SGHKS, YYEKEE (reference sequence). With 1 base removed from V and 11 bases from J, the gap between germline ends came to 16 bases. The CDR3 loop is CASSLRDTLLAPLHF. The CDR3 bases are TGTGCCAGCAGCTTGAGGGACACCCTTTTAGCACCCCTCCACTTT.

This clonotype has only a few counts. The V and J genes are TRBV7-9 and TRBJ2-5; 15 bases fit TRBD2. Per germline, CDR1 SEHNR and CDR2 FQNEAQ (reference sequence). V trimming: 4 bases; J trimming: 4 bases; junction bases outside the gene matches: 7. CDR3 length: 17 amino acids. As DNA, the CDR3 is TGTGCCAGCAGCTCACCGGGACTAGCGGGAGGAGTAGAGACCCAGTACTTC. Amino acids: CASSSPGLAGGVETQYF.

This clonotype was seen at least ten times. This sequence joins TRBV14 and TRBJ2-7; the match to TRBD2 covers 8 bases. Germline V gene lookup returns CDR1 SGHDN and CDR2 FVKESK. This CDR3 is built from 14 residues. The trim removed 3 bases at V and 3 bases at J, leaving 4 bases unmatched. CDR3 loop: CASSHERGYYEQYF. CDR3 nucleotide sequence: TGTGCCAGCAGCCACGAGCGGGGGTACTACGAGCAGTACTTC.

This clonotype has at least ten counts. The chain is built from TRBV5-1 and TRBJ2-7, with D possibly being TRBD1 (5 bases). V was shortened by 0 bases and J by 3 bases, with 13 bases between the two germline ends. CDR1 SGHRS and CDR2 YFSETQ come from the germline V gene. The CDR3 runs to 15 residues. The CDR3 sequence: CASSLAAGSLYEQYF. The CDR3 region has the DNA TGCGCCAGCAGCTTGGCGGCAGGGTCCCTCTACGAGCAGTACTTC. Filled out from reference TRBV5-1 and TRBJ2-7, the complete variable domain reads KAGVTQTPRYLIKTRGQQVTLSCSPISGHRSVSWYQQTPGQGLQFLFEYFSETQRNKGNFPGRFSGRQFSNSRSEMNVSTLELGDSALYLCASSLAAGSLYEQYFGPGTRLTVT.

This clonotype has a count of ten or more. The rearrangement links TRBV2 to TRBJ1-2, with D maybe TRBD1 (6 bases). The V end was cut by 4 bases, the J end by 6 bases, with 18 bases between. Per the germline V gene, CDR1 is SNHLY and CDR2 is FYNNEI. This CDR3 comprises 15 residues. CDR3 sequence (DNA): TGTGCCAGCAGTGTACCCCAAAGGGGGGCCGATGGCTACACCTTC. Protein: CASSVPQRGADGYTF.

The J gene is TRBJ2-7, the V gene TRBV25-1, with a weak D call TRBD1 (5 bases). Trimming pared 3 bases from V and 7 bases from J, leaving 16 bases between. Per germline, CDR1 MGHDK and CDR2 SYGVNS. CDR3 length equals 14 residues. CDR3 DNA sequence: TGTGCCAGCAGTGATCCCGGACACTCCTGGGAGCAGTACTTC. As protein: CASSDPGHSWEQYF.